A selection of T cell receptor beta chains follows, all from one sample in a study of T cell responses to AZD1222 COVID-19 vaccine. The data were produced by immunoSEQ multiplex PCR, yet TCRdb's version contains in-frame clones alone and is incomplete. The repertoire holds approximately 110,000 clones, with about nine tenths as singletons. The sequencing here drew on peripheral blood, taken on day 0 of AZD1222 vaccination. These receptors were obtained from an adult in good health. Each CDR3 is given with its conserved first and last residue. The order of the fields is D gene, V gene, clone size, J gene, CDR3 length, CDR3 protein, CDR3 DNA. The D gene is left open where the match is weak. Only part of the rows carry a size: once, few, many, or a class if the clone is expanded.

D: NA
V: TRBV6-5
size: once
J: TRBJ2-7
length: 14
CDR3: CASSYSGGRIEQYF
DNA: TGTGCCAGCAGTTACTCGGGTGGCCGGATCGAGCAGTACTTC

D: NA
V: TRBV6-2/TRBV6-3
size: NA
J: TRBJ2-3
length: 16
CDR3: CASSPRLPTSTDTQYF
DNA: TGTGCCAGCAGTCCGCGACTACCTACTAGCACAGATACGCAGTATTTT

D: NA
V: TRBV29-1
size: NA
J: TRBJ2-7
length: 12
CDR3: CSVEQVGYEQYF
DNA: TGCAGCGTTGAACAGGTAGGCTACGAGCAGTACTTC

D: TRBD2
V: TRBV9
size: NA
J: TRBJ2-7
length: 18
CDR3: CASSAGTSAYETTYEQYF
DNA: TGTGCCAGCAGCGCAGGGACTAGCGCCTACGAAACCACCTACGAGCAGTACTTC

D: NA
V: TRBV28
size: NA
J: TRBJ1-5
length: 21
CDR3: CASSFRWIGTRREGRNQPQHF
DNA: TGTGCCAGCAGTTTTCGTTGGATTGGGACAAGGAGGGAAGGGCGAAATCAGCCCCAGCATTTT

D: TRBD1
V: TRBV7-2
size: NA
J: TRBJ1-2
length: 12
CDR3: CASSPSQGPPTF
DNA: TGTGCCAGCAGCCCGTCACAGGGGCCGCCAACCTTC

D: TRBD1
V: TRBV19
size: NA
J: TRBJ2-7
length: 15
CDR3: CASSTTGDPFYEQYF
DNA: TGTGCCAGTAGTACGACAGGGGACCCCTTCTACGAGCAGTACTTC

D: TRBD1
V: TRBV12-3/TRBV12-4
size: NA
J: TRBJ2-7
length: 13
CDR3: CASSWDRTYEQYF
DNA: TGTGCCAGCAGTTGGGACAGGACCTACGAGCAGTACTTC

D: NA
V: TRBV2
size: NA
J: TRBJ1-1
length: 13
CDR3: CASSMDGNTEAFF
DNA: TGTGCCAGCAGCATGGACGGGAACACTGAAGCTTTCTTT

D: TRBD1
V: TRBV5-1
size: NA
J: TRBJ1-2
length: 14
CDR3: CASSRDRGDYGYTF
DNA: TGCGCCAGCAGTCGGGACAGGGGGGACTATGGCTACACCTTC

D: NA
V: TRBV3-1/TRBV3-2
size: NA
J: TRBJ2-7
length: 14
CDR3: CASSQGSVGGEQYF
DNA: TGTGCCAGCAGCCAAGGTTCCGTCGGGGGCGAGCAGTACTTC

D: NA
V: TRBV2
size: NA
J: TRBJ2-3
length: 16
CDR3: CASSEYPSASTDTQYF
DNA: TGTGCCAGCAGTGAATACCCATCTGCTAGCACAGATACGCAGTATTTT

D: NA
V: TRBV28
size: NA
J: TRBJ2-7
length: 15
CDR3: CASRPPGGGLDEQYF
DNA: TGTGCCAGCAGACCCCCGGGTGGAGGTCTTGATGAGCAGTACTTC

D: TRBD1
V: TRBV5-1
size: NA
J: TRBJ1-2
length: 14
CDR3: CASSPDRGGYGYTF
DNA: TGCGCCAGCAGCCCCGACAGGGGCGGCTATGGCTACACCTTC

D: NA
V: TRBV11-2
size: few
J: TRBJ1-4
length: 15
CDR3: CASSLGLGSGEKLFF
DNA: TGTGCCAGCAGCTTAGGTTTGGGGTCCGGCGAAAAACTGTTTTTT

D: NA
V: TRBV28
size: NA
J: TRBJ1-1
length: 13
CDR3: CASSLMANIEAFF
DNA: TGTGCCAGCAGTTTGATGGCGAACATTGAAGCTTTCTTT

D: NA
V: TRBV28
size: NA
J: TRBJ1-1
length: 14
CDR3: CASSLGTSTPEAFF
DNA: TGTGCCAGCAGTTTAGGGACGTCGACCCCTGAAGCTTTCTTT

D: TRBD1
V: TRBV27
size: NA
J: TRBJ1-1
length: 13
CDR3: CASSRGTGYEAFF
DNA: TGTGCCAGCAGCAGAGGGACAGGCTATGAAGCTTTCTTT

D: NA
V: TRBV5-6
size: NA
J: TRBJ1-4
length: 15
CDR3: CASSVWSVTNEKLFF
DNA: TGTGCCAGCAGCGTGTGGTCGGTGACTAATGAAAAACTGTTTTTT

D: NA
V: TRBV7-9
size: NA
J: TRBJ2-1
length: 15
CDR3: CASSPTRPGGNEQFF
DNA: TGTGCCAGCAGCCCCACTAGACCAGGGGGGAATGAGCAGTTCTTC

D: TRBD1
V: TRBV6-2/TRBV6-3
size: NA
J: TRBJ1-2
length: 17
CDR3: CASSYPGTGVYDYGYTF
DNA: TGTGCCAGCAGTTACCCCGGGACAGGGGTTTACGACTATGGCTACACCTTC

D: NA
V: TRBV5-4
size: NA
J: TRBJ1-5
length: 16
CDR3: CASSLMSDSPNQPQHF
DNA: TGTGCCAGCAGCTTAATGTCGGACAGCCCAAATCAGCCCCAGCATTTT

D: NA
V: TRBV10-1
size: NA
J: TRBJ1-3
length: 16
CDR3: CASSDRAYPRGNTIYF
DNA: TGCGCCAGCAGTGACCGGGCTTACCCGCGGGGAAACACCATATATTTT

D: NA
V: TRBV12-2
size: NA
J: TRBJ2-7
length: 16
CDR3: CASRLLPGLRGYEQYF
DNA: TGTGCAAGTCGCTTATTGCCGGGACTAAGGGGCTACGAGCAGTACTTC

D: TRBD1
V: TRBV5-1
size: NA
J: TRBJ2-7
length: 14
CDR3: CASSLGTGLYEQYF
DNA: TGCGCCAGCAGCCTGGGGACAGGGCTTTACGAGCAGTACTTC

D: NA
V: TRBV29-1
size: NA
J: TRBJ1-4
length: 12
CDR3: CSVEEDGGKLFF
DNA: TGCAGCGTTGAAGAGGACGGTGGGAAACTGTTTTTT

D: NA
V: TRBV30
size: NA
J: TRBJ2-7
length: 13
CDR3: CACPDRSSYEQYF
DNA: TGTGCCTGCCCCGACAGGAGCTCCTACGAGCAGTACTTC

D: TRBD2
V: TRBV7-3
size: NA
J: TRBJ2-2
length: 16
CDR3: CASSTSSGPNTGELFF
DNA: TGTGCCAGCAGCACATCTAGCGGGCCGAACACCGGGGAGCTGTTTTTT

D: NA
V: TRBV28
size: NA
J: TRBJ1-4
length: 12
CDR3: CASRTQSEKLFF
DNA: TGTGCCAGCAGGACACAAAGCGAAAAACTGTTTTTT

D: NA
V: TRBV4-2
size: hyperexpanded
J: TRBJ2-7
length: 15
CDR3: CASSSNWGYSYEQYF
DNA: TGTGCCAGCAGCTCCAACTGGGGCTACTCCTACGAGCAGTACTTC

D: NA
V: TRBV19
size: NA
J: TRBJ1-5
length: 13
CDR3: CASSMGSGQPQHF
DNA: TGTGCCAGTAGTATGGGGTCGGGTCAGCCCCAGCATTTT

D: TRBD2
V: TRBV6-1
size: NA
J: TRBJ2-3
length: 15
CDR3: CASSEGLARTDTQYF
DNA: TGTGCCAGCAGTGAAGGACTAGCGAGGACAGATACGCAGTATTTT

D: NA
V: TRBV10-3
size: NA
J: TRBJ2-3
length: 14
CDR3: CAISDPRGPNTQYF
DNA: TGTGCCATCAGTGACCCCCGGGGGCCGAATACGCAGTATTTT

D: TRBD1
V: TRBV6-5
size: NA
J: TRBJ1-4
length: 15
CDR3: CASRPQGGTNEKLFF
DNA: TGTGCCAGCAGACCCCAGGGGGGGACTAATGAAAAACTGTTTTTT

D: NA
V: TRBV28
size: NA
J: TRBJ2-7
length: 13
CDR3: CASAPGNLYEQYF
DNA: TGTGCCAGCGCCCCAGGGAACCTCTACGAGCAGTACTTC

D: NA
V: TRBV7-4
size: NA
J: TRBJ1-5
length: 18
CDR3: CASSHRSGHTDTNQPQHF
DNA: TGTGCCAGCAGCCACCGGTCGGGGCACACCGACACCAATCAGCCCCAGCATTTT

D: TRBD1
V: TRBV5-1
size: NA
J: TRBJ1-6
length: 16
CDR3: CASSSPDRGYNSPLHF
DNA: TGCGCCAGCAGCTCCCCGGACAGGGGTTATAATTCACCCCTCCACTTT

D: NA
V: TRBV6-1
size: NA
J: TRBJ1-6
length: 15
CDR3: CASSEWGAVGSPLHF
DNA: TGTGCCAGCAGTGAATGGGGGGCAGTAGGTTCACCCCTCCACTTT

D: NA
V: TRBV10-3
size: NA
J: TRBJ2-1
length: 12
CDR3: CAIKTGPDEQFF
DNA: TGTGCCATCAAAACAGGGCCCGATGAGCAGTTCTTC

D: NA
V: TRBV9
size: NA
J: TRBJ1-1
length: 13
CDR3: CASSVEGRTSAFF
DNA: TGTGCCAGCAGCGTCGAGGGGCGGACTTCGGCTTTCTTT